This T cell receptor (beta chain) was sequenced in a study of spatial heterogeneity in lung cancer. Study at large: The study found that TCR transcript counts in tumor regions correlated strongly with a matched bulk RNA-seq T cell module score. For the average unique TCR and UMI combination, more than 8.5 occurrences appeared in raw reads.

All TCR cDNA molecules were individually tagged with a unique molecular identifier. MiXCR, run by TCRdb on the 5' RACE reads, gives a single entry per CDR3 protein. The table shows 6,500 to 8,000 distinct CDR3 sequences, with roughly 2.9% occurring only once. Time point defined: sample taken at primary tumor resection. Sequencing covered unsorted whole RNA taken from tumor, nontumor lung or frozen PBMC. General study results and limits: The study found that expanded intratumoral alpha and beta TCR counts tracked tumor mutation counts.

This clonotype was found many times. No antigen is known for it. The sequence was collected from a male donor with early-stage non-small cell lung cancer. The sequencing here drew on lung tumor tissue, taken at surgery.

In DNA form, the CDR3 reads TGTGCCATCAGTGAGTACGGCCGGACCCGAAGCTACACCTTC. Protein sequence: CAISEYGRTRSYTF. The chain employs TRBV10-3 and TRBJ1-2; D remains ambiguous. Per germline, CDR1 ENHRY and CDR2 SYGVKD. Trimming took 1 base from V and 9 from J, leaving 15 bases between them. CDR3 size: 14 residues.